Below are 25 T cell receptor beta chains sequenced from a single sample in a study of STAT5B mutations in CD4+ large granular lymphocyte leukemia. Only in-frame clones appear in the TCRdb table, and some are missing; sequencing was by immunoSEQ multiplex PCR. The sample holds around 32,000 clones, approximately 79% seen once. The sample taken for sequencing was CD4+ T cells from blood buffy coats. These receptors were taken from a human donor in good health.

This rearrangement joins TRBV5-6 to TRBJ2-1, with a tentative D call TRBD2 (5 bases). CDR1 and CDR2 from the germline V gene are SGHDT and YYEEEE. V lost 0 bases to trimming and J lost 3 bases, with 10 bases between them. The CDR3 covers 15 residues. The CDR3 DNA reads as TGTGCCAGCAGCTTGGGGTTGGGAGTCTACAATGAGCAGTTCTTC. As protein: CASSLGLGVYNEQFF.

This chain uses TRBV19 with TRBJ2-6; no definite D call. The CDR3 runs 16 residues. V shed 5 bases and J shed 0 bases, with 11 bases lying between them. CDR1 LNHDA and CDR2 SQIVND come from the germline V gene (reference sequence). Here the CDR3 reads CASSPRYSSGANVLTF. The CDR3 DNA is TGTGCCAGTAGTCCGAGGTACAGCTCTGGGGCCAACGTCCTGACTTTC. The full variable domain, its missing parts supplied by reference TRBV19 and TRBJ2-6, is DGGITQSPKYLFRKEGQNVTLSCEQNLNHDAMYWYRQDPGQGLRLIYYSQIVNDFQKGDIAEGYSVSREKKESFPLTVTSAQKNPTAFYLCASSPRYSSGANVLTFGAGSRLTVL.

This clone was found a few times. The gene calls are TRBV2 and TRBJ1-2; D ambiguous. From germline, CDR1 is SNHLY and CDR2 FYNNEI. CDR3 length equals 13 residues. V was cut by 6 bases and J by 3 bases, with 11 bases left in between. The CDR3 here is CASRSGLDYGYTF. CDR3 in DNA: TGTGCCAGCAGGTCGGGGTTGGACTATGGCTACACCTTC.

The rearrangement uses TRBV5-4 and TRBJ2-2; 10 nucleotides align to TRBD2. The germline gives CDR1 SGHNT, CDR2 YYREEE (reference sequence). The CDR3 has 15 amino acids. V dropped 0 bases and J dropped 9; count of bases not matched to a gene: 5. The CDR3 here is CASSLDSGGARELFF. In DNA form, the CDR3 reads TGTGCCAGCAGCTTGGACAGCGGGGGGGCGAGGGAGCTGTTTTTT.

This rearrangement joins TRBV28 to TRBJ1-1, with D perhaps TRBD1 (6 bases). From germline, CDR1 is MDHEN and CDR2 SYDVKM. This CDR3 has 15 residues. V was cut by 5 bases and J by 0 bases, with 13 bases left in between. CDR3 loop: CASSLTGIMNTEAFF. The CDR3 coding sequence is TGTGCCAGCAGTCTAACAGGGATCATGAACACTGAAGCTTTCTTT.

The genes are TRBV7-9 and TRBJ2-2; no clear D gene. CDR1 and CDR2 (germline): SEHNR, FQNEAQ (reference sequence). The CDR3 loop spans 13 amino acids. V was shortened by 2 bases and J by 7 bases, with 8 bases between the two germline ends. In nucleotides, the CDR3 is TGTGCCAGCAGCTTATCCGTGGGCGGGGAGCTGTTTTTT. Its protein is CASSLSVGGELFF.

This sequence joins TRBV4-2 and TRBJ1-4; no definite D call. Germline loops: CDR1 LGHNA, CDR2 YNFKEQ. The CDR3 has 19 amino acids. V was clipped by 3 bases and J by 3 bases, with 23 bases between them. The CDR3 spells CASSQDSWTAGGPNEKLFF. In DNA, the CDR3 is TGTGCCAGCAGCCAGGACTCTTGGACTGCGGGCGGACCTAATGAAAAACTGTTTTTT.

The chain carries TRBV6-5 and TRBJ1-5; no clear D. V lost 6 bases, J lost 4 bases, and 10 bases lay in between. The CDR3 consists of 13 residues. Germline V gene lookup returns CDR1 MNHEY and CDR2 SVGAGI. The CDR3 coding sequence is TGTGCCAGCAGCGGAGGGTTAAATCAGCCCCAGCATTTT. Residues: CASSGGLNQPQHF.

The J gene is TRBJ1-2, the V gene TRBV4-3; possibly TRBD1 for D (6 bases). In germline, CDR1 is LGHNA, CDR2 YSLEER. The CDR3 loop spans 14 amino acids. Trimming took 0 bases from V and 4 from J, leaving 9 bases between them. As DNA, the CDR3 is TGCGCCAGCAGCCAAGATCGGGGGGCCTATGGCTACACCTTC. Translation gives CASSQDRGAYGYTF.

The chain has TRBV4-3 and TRBJ2-5; the match to TRBD2 covers 14 bases. Germline CDR1 reads LGHNA; CDR2 reads YSLEER. The V and J ends lost 3 bases and 1 base, in that order; junction bases with no gene match: 1. CDR3 length: 16 residues. CDR3 loop: CASSQGTSGGQETQYF. DNA of the CDR3: TGCGCCAGCAGCCAGGGGACTAGCGGGGGCCAAGAGACCCAGTACTTC.

The chain has TRBV7-2 and TRBJ1-1; weak D call: TRBD1 (5 bases). The CDR3 sequence is 15 residues long. Germline V gene sequence: CDR1 SGHTA, CDR2 FQGNSA. V lost 1 base and J lost 0, with 9 bases in between. CDR3 DNA sequence: TGTGCCAGCAGCTTAGTGGGGGGGGTGAACACTGAAGCTTTCTTT. It encodes CASSLVGGVNTEAFF. Complete variable domain (other parts from reference TRBV7-2 and TRBJ1-1): GAGVSQSPSNKVTEKGKDVELRCDPISGHTALYWYRQSLGQGLEFLIYFQGNSAPDKSGLPSDRFSAERTGGSVSTLTIQRTQQEDSAVYLCASSLVGGVNTEAFFGQGTRLTVV.

The V call is TRBV14, the J call TRBJ2-7; D is ambiguous. Germline V CDR1 and CDR2: SGHDN, FVKESK. This CDR3 is 14 amino acids long. Between the trimmed V and J ends, which lost 0 bases and 5 bases, there was a span of 11 bases. CDR3 DNA sequence: TGTGCCAGCAGCCAAGATTCGGTCCGGCACGAGCAGTACTTC. It encodes CASSQDSVRHEQYF.

V gene TRBV21-1 combines with J gene TRBJ1-6; the D call of TRBD1 is as the table states it, not checked on the DNA. TRBV21-1 is shown as a pseudogene. CDR3 length equals 15 residues. The CDR3 coding sequence is TGTGCCAGCAGCAAAGAGACACGAAGTAATTCACCCCTCCACTTT. Protein product: CASSKETRSNSPLHF.

This clone was seen more than once but under ten times. The chain is built from TRBV27 and TRBJ2-2; 7 positions match TRBD1. The trim removed 6 bases at V and 13 bases at J, leaving 17 bases unmatched. The CDR3 is made up of 15 amino acids. The germline V gene has CDR1 MNHEY and CDR2 SMNVEV (reference sequence). The CDR3 sequence: CASSKRQGAFPWLFF. DNA for the CDR3: TGTGCCAGCAGCAAACGACAGGGAGCGTTTCCGTGGCTGTTTTTT.

As concerns this clone: The CDR3 does not close with the conserved phenylalanine or tryptophan, likely indicating a read error. No DNA is shown, since the ends of the CDR3 on it are uncertain; the CDR3 is the one TCRdb lists. The chain employs TRBV28 and TRBJ1-2; the table's D call, TRBD1, was not checked against the DNA. The CDR3 is 12 amino acids in total, end residues counted. Per germline, CDR1 MDHEN and CDR2 SYDVKM. The CDR3 region is CASRTGTGIGYS.

The chain employs TRBV6-6 and TRBJ2-5; a weak D match, TRBD1 (6 bases). The CDR3 consists of 14 residues. Germline assignment: CDR1 MNHNY and CDR2 SVGAGI (reference sequence). V lost 2 bases and J 3 bases, leaving 10 bases between the germline ends. CDR3 sequence (DNA): TGTGCCAGCAGTTACCCCCCAGGGGAAGAGACCCAGTACTTC. This sequence encodes CASSYPPGEETQYF.

This chain uses TRBV5-1 with TRBJ1-2; D is possibly TRBD1 (5 bases). The V end was cut by 0 bases, the J end by 4 bases, with 10 bases between. Germline-derived CDR1 and CDR2 are SGHRS and YFSETQ. The CDR3 extends over 14 amino acids. The CDR3 DNA reads TGCGCCAGCAGCTTGGGACAGCATGGCTATGGCTACACCTTC. Translating it yields CASSLGQHGYGYTF.

The gene calls are TRBV19 and TRBJ2-2; 7 bases agree with TRBD1. The ends lost 8 bases at V and 5 bases at J; junction bases unmatched: 8. The CDR3 contains 14 residues. Germline V gene data show CDR1 as LNHDA and CDR2 as SQIVND (reference sequence). CDR3 sequence (DNA): TGTGCCAGTGCCAGGACAGGCCTGACCGGGGAGCTGTTTTTT. Its translation is CASARTGLTGELFF.

This clone turned up a few times. The genes are TRBV10-3 and TRBJ1-2, with 10 bases that match TRBD1. Germline V gene sequence: CDR1 ENHRY, CDR2 SYGVKD. Trimming cost V 4 bases and J 3 bases; bases outside gene matches: 2. This CDR3 contains 14 residues. The CDR3 loop is CAISGGQGDYGYTF. Here the CDR3 DNA reads TGTGCCATCAGTGGCGGACAGGGGGACTATGGCTACACCTTC.

The rearrangement uses TRBV9 and TRBJ1-2; perhaps TRBD1 as D (5 bases). V lost 0 bases and J 4 bases, leaving 7 bases between the germline ends. The germline gives CDR1 SGDLS, CDR2 YYNGEE. The CDR3 runs 13 residues. CDR3 in amino acids: CASSVGQSYGYTF. CDR3 in DNA: TGTGCCAGCAGCGTAGGACAGTCCTATGGCTACACCTTC. Full variable domain (remainder filled in from reference TRBV9 and TRBJ1-2): DSGVTQTPKHLITATGQRVTLRCSPRSGDLSVYWYQQSLDQGLQFLIQYYNGEERAKGNILERFSAQQFPDLHSELNLSSLELGDSALYFCASSVGQSYGYTFGSGTRLTVV.

The J gene is TRBJ2-2, the V gene TRBV18; 10 nucleotides match TRBD1. The CDR3 runs to 15 residues. The V segment lost 5 bases and the J segment 3 bases; nucleotides outside the gene matches: 3. From germline, CDR1 is KGHSH and CDR2 LQKENI. The CDR3 nucleotides read TGTGCCAGCTCATTTGGACAGGGGGACACCGGGGAGCTGTTTTTT. It yields the protein CASSFGQGDTGELFF.

The chain recombines TRBV28 with TRBJ2-4; D might be TRBD1 or TRBD2, each matching 5 bases. The CDR3 sequence is 16 residues long. Trimming took off 4 bases at V and 2 bases at J, with 15 bases between the two ends. Germline CDR1 MDHEN, CDR2 SYDVKM. The CDR3 spells CASSSDRDGTKNIQYF. The CDR3 DNA sequence: TGTGCCAGCAGTTCGGACCGGGACGGAACCAAAAACATTCAGTACTTC.

This chain joins TRBV28 and TRBJ1-4; the D gene is possibly TRBD1 (5 bases). The V end was cut by 1 base, the J end by 6 bases, with 21 bases between. This CDR3 spans 18 amino acids. Germline V gene sequence: CDR1 MDHEN, CDR2 SYDVKM. The CDR3 region is CASSLFRTPTTDYEKLFF. CDR3 in DNA: TGTGCCAGCAGTTTATTCAGGACACCTACCACCGACTATGAAAAACTGTTTTTT.

V gene TRBV4-1 combines with J gene TRBJ1-6; D may be TRBD1 (5 bases). Looked up from germline, CDR1 is MGHRA and CDR2 is YSYEKL. The CDR3 consists of 18 residues. The germline V and J ends were trimmed by 0 bases and 4 bases, with 16 bases remaining between them. CDR3 DNA: TGCGCCAGCAGCCAAGAAGTTTCGGGCAGGGTTTATAATTCACCCCTCCACTTT. It translates to CASSQEVSGRVYNSPLHF.

The V and J genes are TRBV19 and TRBJ2-3; unclear D gene. The CDR3 runs to 13 residues. Germline V gene sequence: CDR1 LNHDA, CDR2 SQIVND (reference sequence). V lost 3 bases and J 5 bases, leaving 9 bases between the germline ends. The CDR3 is CASSIARQDTQYF. The CDR3 DNA follows: TGTGCCAGTAGTATTGCCCGACAAGATACGCAGTATTTT.